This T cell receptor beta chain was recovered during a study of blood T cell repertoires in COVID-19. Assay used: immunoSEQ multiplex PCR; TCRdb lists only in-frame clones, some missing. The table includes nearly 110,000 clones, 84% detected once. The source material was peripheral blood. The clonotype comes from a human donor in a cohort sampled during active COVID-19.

DNA for the CDR3: TGTGCCAGCAGTTACCGCTCGACAGGGCTGCGGACCGGGGAGCTGTTTTTT. This gives the protein CASSYRSTGLRTGELFF. This chain links TRBV6-2 or TRBV6-3 with TRBJ2-2; TRBD1 matches 7 bases. There are 17 residues in the CDR3. V shed 2 bases and J 5 bases; nucleotides not matched to a gene: 11. Germline V gene sequence: CDR1 MNHEY, CDR2 SVGEGT.